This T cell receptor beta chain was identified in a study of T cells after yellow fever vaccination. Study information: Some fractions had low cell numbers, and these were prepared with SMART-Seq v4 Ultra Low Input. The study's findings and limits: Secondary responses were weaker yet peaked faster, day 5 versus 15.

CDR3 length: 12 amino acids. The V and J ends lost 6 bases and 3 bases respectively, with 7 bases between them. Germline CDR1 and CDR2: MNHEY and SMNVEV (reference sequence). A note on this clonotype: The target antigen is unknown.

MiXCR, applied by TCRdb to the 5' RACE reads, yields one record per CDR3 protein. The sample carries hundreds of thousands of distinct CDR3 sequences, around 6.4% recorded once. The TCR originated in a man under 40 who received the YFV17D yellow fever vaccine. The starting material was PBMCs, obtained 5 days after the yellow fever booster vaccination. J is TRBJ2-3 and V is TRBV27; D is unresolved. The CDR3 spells CASRTQTDTQYF. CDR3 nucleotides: TGTGCCAGCAGAACTCAAACAGATACGCAGTATTTT.